This T cell receptor beta chain was sequenced during a study of cytomegalovirus exposure and HLA in healthy donors. This CDR3 has 16 amino acids. The junction had 2 bases not matched to a gene; V was cut back by 1 base and J by 8 bases. Germline V gives CDR1 LGHNA, CDR2 YNFKEQ. It was with 60 Vbeta and 13 Jbeta primers that the PCR ran. Assay: immunoSEQ multiplex PCR; the TCRdb copy retains only in-frame clones and omits some. The data contain about 99,000 clones, approximately 70% of them singletons. Study-level results: An Asian-associated ancestry cluster reportedly showed fewer N-insertions than the roughly 670-donor mean in a later analysis.

Remarks on this clone: Antigen: not known.

The specimen was PBMCs. This chain joins TRBV4-2 and TRBJ2-1; 16 bases line up with TRBD2. This TCR was recovered from a woman aged 45-60 years in good health and CMV-seronegative. The DNA for the CDR3 is TGTGCCAGCAGCCAAGCGGGGACTAGCGGGGGGGATGAGCAGTTCTTC. The encoded protein is CASSQAGTSGGDEQFF.